These T cell receptor beta chains were read from a single sample in a study of spatial heterogeneity in lung cancer. TCRdb reanalysed the 5' RACE reads using MiXCR and keeps one entry per CDR3 protein. The table has about 100,000 distinct CDR3 sequences, around 4.8% seen once. Sample: lung tumor tissue, taken at surgery. These receptors originate from a male donor with early-stage non-small cell lung cancer. Both conserved end residues are part of each CDR3. D genes are given only for firm matches. The size field is filled for only some rows; it gives once, few, many or a size class.

v_gene	abundance	d_gene	j_gene	CDR3nt	CDR3aa
TRBV9	many	.	TRBJ2-7	TGTGCCAGCAGCCCACGAGTATCCGGGAGCCTCGGAGAGCAGTACTTC	CASSPRVSGSLGEQYF
TRBV20-1	many	.	TRBJ1-2	TGCAGTGCTAGAGATCTCGGGGATGCGAACTATGGCTACACCTTC	CSARDLGDANYGYTF
TRBV29-1	many	.	TRBJ2-1	TGCAGCGTCGGGGACCTGGGTGAGCAGTTCTTC	CSVGDLGEQFF
TRBV7-9	many	.	TRBJ2-1	TGTGCCAGCAGTCCCAACTGGGATCAAAGTAGGTACAATGAGCAGTTCTTC	CASSPNWDQSRYNEQFF
TRBV5-8	many	.	TRBJ2-7	TGTGCCAGCAGCTCCCGAGCAAACTACTACTACGAGCAGTACTTC	CASSSRANYYYEQYF
TRBV6-6	many	TRBD1	TRBJ2-7	TGTGCCAGCAGTTACTTACAGGGGATCTACGAGCAGTACTTC	CASSYLQGIYEQYF
TRBV5-1	many	.	TRBJ2-2	TGCGCCAGCAGCTCGAACACCGGGGAGCTGTTTTTT	CASSSNTGELFF
TRBV6-1	many	TRBD1	TRBJ1-5	TGTGCCATCTCGACAGGGGACACTTTTAGCAATCAGCCCCAGCATTTT	CAISTGDTFSNQPQHF
TRBV5-1	many	TRBD2	TRBJ2-1	TGCGCCAGCAGCTATAGCGGGAGGGTCCGAAATGAGCAGTTCTTC	CASSYSGRVRNEQFF
TRBV11-2	many	.	TRBJ1-1	TGTGCCAGCTCAACCGTGGGGGCTGAAGCTTTCTTT	CASSTVGAEAFF
TRBV5-5	.	.	TRBJ2-2	TGTGCCAGCAGCCCCCTTACCTCAGGGGGGACCGGGGAGCTGTTTTTT	CASSPLTSGGTGELFF
TRBV6-5	many	.	TRBJ2-5	TGTGCCAGCAGTTACTCGATCTGGCAGGAAGGGGAGACCCAGTACTTC	CASSYSIWQEGETQYF
TRBV7-9	many	.	TRBJ2-7	TGTGCCAGCCTCGACGGGTACGAGCAGTACTTC	CASLDGYEQYF
TRBV6-5	many	.	TRBJ2-7	TGTGCCAGCAGTTACCGTCAGGGAAGGTACGAGCAGTACTTC	CASSYRQGRYEQYF
TRBV28	many	.	TRBJ2-7	TGTGCCAGCAGTTTAGGGGGAGGTCGGTACGAGCAGTACTTC	CASSLGGGRYEQYF